This T cell receptor beta chain was recovered during a study of a mutant IDH1 vaccine in newly diagnosed glioma. Study-wide background: Weeks 1, 3, 5, 7, 11, 15, 19 and 23 were when patients received their eight vaccinations.

Time point here: week 23, last vaccination. Each dose delivered 300 ug of mutant IDH1 20-mer peptide subcutaneously with imiquimod. Donor tumors were new WHO grade 3 or 4 IDH1-mutant, ATRX-lost astrocytomas. The CDR3 loop spans 14 amino acids. The germline V and J ends were trimmed by 3 bases and 0 bases, with 9 bases remaining between them. Germline V gene data show CDR1 as PRHDT and CDR2 as FYEKMQ (reference sequence). Some clones are missing from TCRdb's copy, which holds only in-frame ones; the method was immunoSEQ multiplex PCR. The sample lists tens of thousands of clones; approximately 72% were seen once. Note on this clone: Its target is not known.

The origin of this receptor is a man aged 45-65 years with glioma. The chain employs TRBV13 and TRBJ2-7; no definite D call. The specimen comprised PBMCs, sampled from a glioma patient whose treatment included an IDH1 peptide vaccine. The CDR3 sequence: CASSFRVFSYEQYF. CDR3 in DNA: TGTGCCAGCAGCTTCCGGGTCTTCTCCTACGAGCAGTACTTC.